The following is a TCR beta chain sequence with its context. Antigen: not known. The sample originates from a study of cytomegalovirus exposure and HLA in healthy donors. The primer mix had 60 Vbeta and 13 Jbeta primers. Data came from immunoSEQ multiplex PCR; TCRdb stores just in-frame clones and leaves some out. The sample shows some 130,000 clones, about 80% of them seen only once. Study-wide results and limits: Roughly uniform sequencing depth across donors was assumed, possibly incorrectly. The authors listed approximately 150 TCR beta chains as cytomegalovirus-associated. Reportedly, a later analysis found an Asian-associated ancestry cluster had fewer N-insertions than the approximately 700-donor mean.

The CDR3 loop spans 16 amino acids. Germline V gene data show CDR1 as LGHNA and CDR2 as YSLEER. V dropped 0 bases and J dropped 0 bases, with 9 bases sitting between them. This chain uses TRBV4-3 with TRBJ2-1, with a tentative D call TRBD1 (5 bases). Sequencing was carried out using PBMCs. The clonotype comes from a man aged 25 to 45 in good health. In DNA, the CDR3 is TGCGCCAGCAGCCAAGAAGGGGTCAGCTCCTACAATGAGCAGTTCTTC. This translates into CASSQEGVSSYNEQFF.